Shown below are 11 T cell receptor beta chains from a single sample sequenced in a study of blood T cell repertoires in COVID-19 (dated by TCRdb to 2018 to 2020). The library was prepared using the immunoSEQ multiplex PCR assay. As stored in TCRdb, this immuneACCESS dataset retains in-frame rearrangements with V and J assigned. A fraction of the clones does not appear; measured against another copy, unresolved V genes explain less than half of the discrepancy, and the remainder lacks a known reason. The sample table holds about 170,000 clones, of which around 80% were seen once. The leading ten clones occupy roughly 15% of the sample. Source material: peripheral blood. Receptor source: a woman aged 70-85 years with COVID-19, enrolled during active disease.

To note about this clone: This same CDR3 is encoded by further DNA sequences in the sample. The chain couples TRBV2 to TRBJ2-1, with 9 nucleotides matching TRBD2. Germline-derived CDR1 and CDR2 are SNHLY and FYNNEI. V lost 5 bases and J lost 5; bases outside the gene matches: 16. The CDR3 is made up of 18 amino acids. CDR3 DNA sequence: TGTGCCAGCAGTCTTACCGACCCGGGACTAGCCGGGAACAATGAGCAGTTCTTC. It specifies CASSLTDPGLAGNNEQFF.

This chain joins TRBV5-4 and TRBJ2-2; D remains ambiguous. CDR3 length: 14 amino acids. V lost 1 base and J 7 bases, leaving 11 bases between the germline ends. CDR1 is SGHNT, CDR2 YYREEE, per germline (reference sequence). As DNA, the CDR3 is TGTGCCAGCAGCTTGCTCACAGAAAACGGGGAGCTGTTTTTT. It codes for CASSLLTENGELFF.

The chain combines TRBV19 with TRBJ2-2, with D unresolved. CDR1 LNHDA and CDR2 SQIVND come from the germline V gene (reference sequence). V lost 1 base and J 2 bases, leaving 5 bases between the germline ends. The CDR3 covers 14 residues. CDR3 region: CASSIGGNTGELFF. CDR3 nucleotide sequence: TGTGCCAGTAGTATAGGAGGAAACACCGGGGAGCTGTTTTTT.

This clone has more than one count but fewer than ten. This rearrangement joins TRBV6-5 to TRBJ1-1, with D uncertain. The V and J ends lost 0 bases and 5 bases respectively, with 16 bases between them. Germline CDR1 is MNHEY and CDR2 is SVGAGI. The CDR3 contains 16 residues. This chain's CDR3 is CASSYSSRSMRTEAFF. CDR3 coding DNA: TGTGCCAGCAGTTACTCGAGTCGGAGTATGAGAACTGAAGCTTTCTTT.

The chain is built from TRBV5-1 and TRBJ1-1; D uncertain. Trimming shortened V by 2 bases and J by 1 base, and 6 bases separated the two germline ends. This CDR3 spans 13 amino acids. Per germline, CDR1 SGHRS and CDR2 YFSETQ. CDR3 in amino acids: CASSFYGNTEAFF. The CDR3 bases are TGCGCCAGCAGCTTCTACGGGAACACTGAAGCTTTCTTT.

The chain joins TRBV5-1 to TRBJ2-7; weak D call: TRBD2 (6 bases). The V gene lost 1 base and the J gene lost 2 bases, with 16 bases spanning the gap. CDR3 length: 16 residues. Germline V CDR1 and CDR2: SGHRS, YFSETQ. As DNA, the CDR3 is TGCGCCAGCAGCTTGAACCGCCTAGCGAACACCTACGAGCAGTACTTC. Translated: CASSLNRLANTYEQYF.

This clone was observed once. This chain uses TRBV28 with TRBJ1-1; D not resolved. Deletions cut 5 bases from V and 0 bases from J, with 19 bases between. The CDR3 extends over 17 amino acids. Per germline, CDR1 MDHEN and CDR2 SYDVKM. The CDR3: CASSPPGIGRMNTEAFF. The DNA for the CDR3 is TGTGCCAGCAGTCCCCCGGGAATAGGGAGGATGAACACTGAAGCTTTCTTT.

This clone was found a few times. V and J are TRBV28 and TRBJ2-1, with D perhaps TRBD2 (5 bases). V was pared by 4 bases and J by 7 bases, with 20 bases between. This CDR3 is 16 amino acids long. CDR1 MDHEN and CDR2 SYDVKM come from the germline V gene. The chain's CDR3 is CASSSLRLAGRNEQFF. The CDR3 coding sequence is TGTGCCAGCAGTTCACTTCGGCTAGCCGGTCGGAATGAGCAGTTCTTC.

V usage is TRBV19 and J usage is TRBJ2-1, with TRBD2 matching 11 bases. V shed 2 bases, J shed 2 bases, and the junction held 5 bases outside the gene matches. The CDR3 loop spans 17 amino acids. Germline assignment: CDR1 LNHDA and CDR2 SQIVND (reference sequence). CDR3 residues: CASSIRLLAGAYNEQFF. The DNA of the CDR3 is TGTGCCAGTAGTATAAGGCTACTAGCGGGGGCCTACAATGAGCAGTTCTTC.

The J gene is TRBJ2-7, the V gene TRBV15, with 7 bases aligning to TRBD1. V shed 4 bases and J 1 base; nucleotides not matched to a gene: 7. The CDR3 has 15 residues. Germline CDR1 and CDR2: LNHNV and YYDKDF (reference sequence). CDR3 coding DNA: TGTGCCACCAGCACGGGACAGTTCCCATCCTACGAGCAGTACGTC. Translated: CATSTGQFPSYEQYV.

This chain uses TRBV7-6 with TRBJ1-3, with D possibly matching TRBD1 (5 bases). The V end was cut by 2 bases, the J end by 4 bases, with 12 bases between. Per germline, CDR1 SGHVS and CDR2 FNYEAQ. The CDR3 covers 15 residues. The CDR3 DNA sequence: TGTGCCAGCAGCTTATCGGGGGACGGCGGAAACACCATATATTTT. The encoded protein is CASSLSGDGGNTIYF.